One and the same sample provided the 13 T cell receptor beta chains below, sequenced in a study of cytomegalovirus exposure and HLA in healthy donors. This PCR relied on a set of 60 Vbeta primers and 13 Jbeta primers. Libraries were prepared by immunoSEQ multiplex PCR; TCRdb keeps only in-frame clonotypes and omits some of them. Among 120,000 or so clones listed, about 80% were seen once. Sequencing was done on a sample of PBMCs. These receptors were taken from a man in his thirties or forties in good health and CMV-seronegative.

Of note for this clone: One end of the junction is discordant with germline, which a read error may explain. The genes are TRBV5-1 and TRBJ1-2; TRBD1 matches 8 bases. CDR1 and CDR2 (germline): SGHRS, YFSETQ. The CDR3 is made up of 15 amino acids. The CDR3 reads CASSSGQGSYYGYTF. In nucleotides, the CDR3 is TGCGCCAGCAGCTCTGGACAGGGAAGCTACTACGGCTACACCTTC.

This chain joins TRBV9 and TRBJ2-2; D call uncertain. This CDR3 has 12 amino acids. Looked up from germline, CDR1 is SGDLS and CDR2 is YYNGEE. V shed 4 bases and J shed 9 bases, with 10 bases lying between them. The CDR3 is CASSRVERELFF. Here the CDR3 DNA reads TGTGCCAGCAGCAGAGTAGAAAGGGAGCTGTTTTTT.

This chain uses TRBV28 with TRBJ1-2; 10 bases are a match to TRBD1. This CDR3 has 14 amino acids. V shed 9 bases and J 6 bases; nucleotides not matched to a gene: 10. Per germline, CDR1 MDHEN and CDR2 SYDVKM. The DNA for the CDR3 is TGTGCCAGTAGGACAGGGGGACGAGGGGATGGCTACACCTTC. Protein sequence: CASRTGGRGDGYTF.

In this sample, this clone turned up once. The chain is built from TRBV2 and TRBJ1-2; 9 bases are a match to TRBD1. J lost 6 bases, V lost 5 bases, and 4 bases had no gene match. Germline loops: CDR1 SNHLY, CDR2 FYNNEI. This CDR3 has 13 amino acids. The chain's CDR3 is CASSPGQGHGYTF. CDR3 nucleotides: TGTGCCAGCAGTCCGGGACAGGGACATGGCTACACCTTC.

The chain has TRBV5-6 and TRBJ1-4; D might be TRBD1 (6 bases). The V end was cut by 1 base, the J end by 3 bases, with 10 bases between. CDR1 is SGHDT and CDR2 is YYEEEE in the germline V gene. This CDR3 is 15 amino acids long. This chain's CDR3 is CASSLPTGANEKLFF. CDR3 coding DNA: TGTGCCAGCAGCTTGCCGACAGGTGCTAATGAAAAACTGTTTTTT.

This chain connects TRBV28 to TRBJ2-1, with 12 bases aligning to TRBD2. CDR3 length: 15 amino acids. Germline loops: CDR1 MDHEN, CDR2 SYDVKM. V shed 3 bases and J 7 bases; nucleotides not matched to a gene: 4. The CDR3 reads CASSFPSGRGNEQFF. CDR3 bases: TGTGCCAGCAGTTTCCCTAGCGGGAGGGGTAATGAGCAGTTCTTC.

This rearrangement joins TRBV5-4 to TRBJ2-1; TRBD2 might be the D (6 bases). This CDR3 region has 17 residues. From germline, CDR1 is SGHNT and CDR2 YYREEE (reference sequence). Trimming shortened V by 3 bases and J by 9 bases, and 25 bases separated the two germline ends. CDR3 sequence (DNA): TGTGCCAGCAGCTATCCCAGGGCTAGCGAAGAGTGGAGTGAGCAGTTCTTC. This translates into CASSYPRASEEWSEQFF.

The V gene is TRBV2, the J gene TRBJ1-2; perhaps TRBD1 as D (5 bases). Germline loops: CDR1 SNHLY, CDR2 FYNNEI. Trimming stripped 4 bases from V and 7 bases from J, with 13 bases between. This CDR3 has 13 residues. The CDR3 nucleotides read TGTGCCAGCAGTGGGCAGGGAGGCGGTGGCTACACCTTC. Protein sequence: CASSGQGGGGYTF. The full variable domain, with the rest looked up from reference TRBV2 and TRBJ1-2, is EPEVTQTPSHQVTQMGQEVILRCVPISNHLYFYWYRQILGQKVEFLVSFYNNEISEKSEIFDDQFSVERPDGSNFTLKIRSTKLEDSAMYFCASSGQGGGGYTFGSGTRLTVV.

This clone was seen once. The J gene is TRBJ2-7, the V gene TRBV19, with 8 bases identical to TRBD1. V dropped 1 base and J dropped 0; count of bases not matched to a gene: 5. The CDR3 is made up of 16 amino acids. The germline V gene has CDR1 LNHDA and CDR2 SQIVND (reference sequence). The CDR3 DNA reads TGTGCCAGTAGTATAGTGGGACAGGCCAACTCCTACGAGCAGTACTTC. Its translation is CASSIVGQANSYEQYF.

The V and J genes are TRBV18 and TRBJ2-5, with TRBD2 as a possible D gene (6 bases). The germline V gene has CDR1 KGHSH and CDR2 LQKENI. V lost 0 bases to trimming and J lost 7 bases, with 12 bases between them. The CDR3 extends over 14 amino acids. The CDR3 reads CASSPPAGIRTQYF. In DNA form, the CDR3 reads TGTGCCAGCTCACCACCGGCGGGAATCCGGACCCAGTACTTC.

V is TRBV6-5 and J is TRBJ1-2, with D unresolved. Germline loops: CDR1 MNHEY, CDR2 SVGAGI. The CDR3 spans 13 residues. The ends were cut back, 0 bases at V and 2 bases at J, with 4 bases in the middle. The CDR3 here is CASSYSRNYGYTF. CDR3 in DNA: TGTGCCAGCAGTTACTCGCGGAACTATGGCTACACCTTC.

There are a few counts of this clone. The chain uses TRBV6-1 and TRBJ2-5, with D tentatively TRBD1 (6 bases). The V gene's germline CDR1 is MNHNS and CDR2 SASEGT. V gave up 0 bases and J gave up 4 bases, with 18 bases separating them. This CDR3 is 17 amino acids long. CDR3 amino acids: CASSEAVGQGWGETQYF. The DNA of the CDR3 is TGTGCCAGCAGTGAAGCGGTCGGGCAGGGGTGGGGAGAGACCCAGTACTTC.

In its sample, this clone was seen once. V is TRBV10-3 and J is TRBJ2-7, with D possibly being TRBD1 (5 bases). V was trimmed by 0 bases and J by 3 bases, leaving 15 bases between them. Per germline, CDR1 ENHRY and CDR2 SYGVKD. The CDR3 is made up of 16 amino acids. The CDR3 nucleotides read TGTGCCATCAGTGAGTCTAGAAGAGGACAAGTCTACGAGCAGTACTTC. Protein: CAISESRRGQVYEQYF.